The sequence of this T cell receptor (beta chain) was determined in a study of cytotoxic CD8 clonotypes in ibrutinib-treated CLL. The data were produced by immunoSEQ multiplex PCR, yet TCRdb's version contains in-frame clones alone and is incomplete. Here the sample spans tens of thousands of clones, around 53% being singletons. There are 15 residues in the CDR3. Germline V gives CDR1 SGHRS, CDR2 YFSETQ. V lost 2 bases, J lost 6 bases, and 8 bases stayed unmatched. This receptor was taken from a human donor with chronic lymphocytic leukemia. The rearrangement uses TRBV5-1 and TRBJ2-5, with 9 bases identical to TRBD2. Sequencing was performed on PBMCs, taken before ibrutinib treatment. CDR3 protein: CASSFSSGAQKTQYF. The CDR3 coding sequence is TGCGCCAGCAGCTTCTCTAGCGGGGCACAAAAGACCCAGTACTTC.